What follows are 19 T cell receptor beta chains derived from one specimen sequenced in a study of blood T cells in healthy people across ages. A second PCR, run for about 6 to 11 cycles, used a sample-barcoded 5' primer plus a J-beta primer mix. TCRdb reanalysed the 5' RACE reads using MiXCR and keeps one entry per CDR3 protein. Among about 1,400,000 distinct CDR3 sequences listed, roughly 59% were seen once. Sequencing input: blood. Receptor source: a man younger than 35 in good health.

The V call is TRBV5-1, the J call TRBJ1-1; tentative D call: TRBD1 (5 bases). Deletions cut 0 bases from V and 10 bases from J, with 10 bases between. The CDR3 runs 12 residues. Germline V gives CDR1 SGHRS, CDR2 YFSETQ. The CDR3 DNA reads TGCGCCAGCAGCTTGGACGGGGGGACAGCTTTCTTT. Protein sequence: CASSLDGGTAFF.

The J gene is TRBJ2-5, the V gene TRBV12-3 or TRBV12-4; D unclear. The CDR3 extends over 11 amino acids. The germline V and J ends were trimmed by 3 bases and 6 bases, with 5 bases remaining between them. The CDR3 nucleotides read TGTGCCAGCAGTTTGTACAAGACCCAGTACTTC. It translates to CASSLYKTQYF.

The V call is TRBV30, the J call TRBJ2-5; D perhaps matches TRBD1 (5 bases). Looked up from germline, CDR1 is GTSNPN and CDR2 is SVGIG (reference sequence). CDR3 size: 13 residues. V was cut by 0 bases and J by 5 bases, with 10 bases left in between. CDR3 in DNA: TGTGCCTGGAGTGTACAGGTGTGGGAGACCCAGTACTTC. Protein: CAWSVQVWETQYF.

This clonotype was counted a few times. The chain recombines TRBV4-1 with TRBJ2-7; TRBD1 matches at 7 bases. J was trimmed by 1 base and V by 2 bases; bases with no gene match: 11. The CDR3 totals 17 residues. Per germline, CDR1 MGHRA and CDR2 YSYEKL. The CDR3 is CASSQRSGTEFSYEQYF. As DNA, the CDR3 is TGCGCCAGCAGCCAAAGGAGTGGGACAGAGTTTTCCTACGAGCAGTACTTC.

This sequence joins TRBV4-3 and TRBJ1-2; D not certain. Trimming removed 1 base from V and 5 bases from J, with 17 bases in between. The CDR3 sequence is 16 residues long. Per the germline V gene, CDR1 is LGHNA and CDR2 is YSLEER. CDR3 residues: CASSQGKGGFLYGYTF. In nucleotides, the CDR3 is TGCGCCAGCAGCCAAGGGAAGGGCGGCTTTCTTTATGGCTACACCTTC.

The chain carries TRBV4-2 and TRBJ1-5, with D tentatively TRBD1 (5 bases). V dropped 0 bases and J dropped 5 bases, with 17 bases sitting between them. The CDR3 has 17 residues. Germline CDR1 and CDR2: LGHNA and YNFKEQ. CDR3 loop: CASSQEAGTTLDQPQHF. CDR3 nucleotide sequence: TGTGCCAGCAGCCAAGAGGCCGGGACGACACTAGATCAGCCCCAGCATTTT.

V and J are TRBV10-3 and TRBJ2-4; 7 positions agree with TRBD2. Near its end, the DNA agrees better with TRBJ2-7, so the J call may be wrong. The CDR3 consists of 15 residues. The V gene's germline CDR1 is ENHRY and CDR2 SYGVKD. In nucleotides, the CDR3 is TGTGCCATCAGTCGTACTAGCGCCTATTCCTACGAGCAGTACTTC. It translates to CAISRTSAYSYEQYF.

The rearrangement links TRBV7-9 to TRBJ2-5; TRBD1 or TRBD2 may be the D gene (5 bases each). The J call is in doubt because the DNA end fits TRBJ2-7 better. The CDR3 is made up of 13 amino acids. The germline gives CDR1 SEHNR, CDR2 FQNEAQ (reference sequence). The CDR3 nucleotides are TGTGCCAGCAGCGAAGACCTGAGGGGCGAGCAGTACTTC. It codes for CASSEDLRGEQYF.

This chain links TRBV7-6 with TRBJ2-7; TRBD1 agrees at 8 bases. CDR3 length: 15 residues. Trimming took 0 bases from V and 5 from J; bases not matched to a gene: 6. Germline CDR1 and CDR2: SGHVS and FNYEAQ. The CDR3 sequence is CASSLAVTGANEQYF. CDR3 bases: TGTGCCAGCAGCTTAGCGGTGACAGGGGCCAACGAGCAGTACTTC.

The chain is built from TRBV30 and TRBJ2-6, with D perhaps matching TRBD2 (5 bases). This CDR3 comprises 12 residues. CDR1 GTSNPN and CDR2 SVGIG come from the germline V gene (reference sequence). V gave up 7 bases and J gave up 4 bases, with 8 bases separating them. CDR3 amino acids: CAYSVGANVLTF. Here the CDR3 DNA reads TGTGCCTATAGCGTAGGGGCCAACGTCCTGACTTTC.

In its sample, this clonotype was seen a few times. The rearrangement uses TRBV5-1 and TRBJ2-3; 7 nucleotides line up with TRBD2. CDR1 is SGHRS, CDR2 YFSETQ, per germline. CDR3 length equals 14 residues. Trimming took 6 bases from V and 3 from J; bases not matched to a gene: 7. The DNA of the CDR3 is TGCGCCAGCACCTCCAGGGAGGGAACAGATACGCAGTATTTT. It codes for CASTSREGTDTQYF.

V is TRBV4-2 and J is TRBJ1-2; a weak D match, TRBD1 (5 bases). Looked up from germline, CDR1 is LGHNA and CDR2 is YNFKEQ. V lost 5 bases and J 8 bases, leaving 18 bases between the germline ends. The CDR3 runs to 14 residues. The DNA for the CDR3 is TGTGCCAGCAGCGAGCTTGGCAGGGCTTACGGCTACACCTTC. Amino acid sequence: CASSELGRAYGYTF.

The chain carries TRBV29-1 and TRBJ2-7, with a tentative D call TRBD1 (6 bases). The V end lost 1 base, the J end lost 1 base, and 11 bases lay between the germline ends. This CDR3 contains 14 residues. CDR1 and CDR2 (germline): SQVTM, ANQGSEA. The CDR3 DNA is TGCAGCGTTGAAGGAGAACAGGGATCCTACGAGCAGTACTTC. It yields the protein CSVEGEQGSYEQYF.

CDR3 residues: CASSATAGPPDTQYF. The CDR3 DNA sequence: TGTGCCAGCAGCGCAACAGCGGGACCTCCGGATACGCAGTATTTT. The V gene is TRBV9, the J gene TRBJ2-3; 7 bases fit TRBD2. Germline values: CDR1 SGDLS, CDR2 YYNGEE. The CDR3 runs to 15 residues. V lost 3 bases to trimming and J lost 6 bases; unmatched junction nucleotides: 10.

V is TRBV7-9 and J is TRBJ2-1, with a possible D match to TRBD2 (6 bases). CDR3 size: 14 residues. The germline V gene encodes CDR1 SEHNR and CDR2 FQNEAQ (reference sequence). The V and J ends lost 4 bases and 4 bases respectively, with 11 bases between them. CDR3: CASSSRAGYNEQFF. The CDR3 DNA reads TGTGCCAGCAGCTCAAGGGCGGGGTACAATGAGCAGTTCTTC.

This clonotype was seen a handful of times. This chain links TRBV20-1 with TRBJ2-5; the match to TRBD1 covers 10 bases. The J segment lost 4 bases and the V segment lost 0 bases, leaving 5 bases of the junction unmatched. The CDR3 has 15 residues. The germline CDR1 and CDR2 sequences are DFQATT and SNEGSKA (reference sequence). CDR3 loop: CSARDLGTGVETQYF. The CDR3 DNA follows: TGCAGTGCTAGAGATTTAGGGACAGGGGTAGAGACCCAGTACTTC.

This clonotype was seen more than once but under ten times. J is TRBJ2-5 and V is TRBV14; 8 bases agree with TRBD1. The closer fit of TRBJ2-7 to the DNA end suggests the J call may be wrong. Germline V lookup: CDR1 SGHDN, CDR2 FVKESK. There are 15 residues in the CDR3. DNA of the CDR3: TGTGCCAGCAGCCGACGGACAGGGACCCTAGGCGAGCAGTACTTC. Protein product: CASSRRTGTLGEQYF.

V gene TRBV15 combines with J gene TRBJ2-5; TRBD1 might be the D (6 bases). This CDR3 has 14 residues. Germline CDR1 reads LNHNV; CDR2 reads YYDKDF (reference sequence). Trimming removed 1 base from V and 2 bases from J, with 8 bases in between. CDR3 DNA: TGTGCCACCAGCAGAGGACAGGTACAAGAGACCCAGTACTTC. It specifies CATSRGQVQETQYF. Drawing the rest from reference TRBV15 and TRBJ2-5, the complete variable domain is DAMVIQNPRYQVTQFGKPVTLSCSQTLNHNVMYWYQQKSSQAPKLLFHYYDKDFNNEADTPDNFQSRRPNTSFCFLDIRSPGLGDTAMYLCATSRGQVQETQYFGPGTRLLVL.

The chain has TRBV14 and TRBJ1-2; D perhaps matches TRBD1 (5 bases). Trimming took 5 bases from V and 4 from J, leaving 14 bases between them. Germline CDR1 and CDR2: SGHDN and FVKESK. CDR3 length: 14 residues. DNA for the CDR3: TGTGCCAGCAGCAGGGCTTCGGGGGGCTATGGCTACACCTTC. It encodes CASSRASGGYGYTF.